This TCR beta chain was sequenced in a study of cytomegalovirus exposure and HLA in healthy donors. Clones were sequenced by immunoSEQ multiplex PCR, and TCRdb holds only the in-frame ones, with some missing. Among under 150,000 clones, around 90% were seen once, and the ten largest hold roughly 9%. After removal of 1 base from V and 10 bases from J, the junction contained 15 bases not matched to a gene. CDR1 and CDR2 (germline): LNHDA, SQIVND (reference sequence). The CDR3 has 17 amino acids. This receptor was identified in a man aged 18 to 35 in good health and CMV-seropositive. The chain links TRBV19 to TRBJ2-1, with 8 bases aligning to TRBD2. Sequencing was carried out using PBMCs. The CDR3 DNA reads TGTGCCAGTAGTATAGGTCAGCGGGAGACGGACCAAAGGGAGCAGTTCTTC. It yields the protein CASSIGQRETDQREQFF.